This entry is about one T cell receptor beta chain. Its antigen is undetermined. TCRdb re-called the 5' RACE reads; every CDR3 protein appears as one record, without DNA. The sample has about 330,000 distinct CDR3 sequences; the top ten hold approximately 2%. Germline CDR1 is SGHRS and CDR2 is YFSETQ. The CDR3 is 13 residues long. Blood (roughly 2.3 ml) was collected from every donor individually. These data originate in a study of monozygotic twins with inflammatory bowel disease. Whole-study findings and limits: The existence of one strong signal or clonotype linked to IBD lacked support. The data offered no way to tell different T cell subtypes apart. Possibly reflecting limited power, no difference in repertoire similarity was found between concordant and discordant twins.

The J gene is TRBJ2-1, the V gene TRBV5-1; the D call from TCRdb, TRBD1, cannot be confirmed without DNA. Sequencing was performed on blood. The clonotype was recovered from a human donor with ulcerative colitis or Crohn's disease, or a healthy co-twin of an affected twin (not recorded which). This CDR3 reads CASSLLGHNEQFF.